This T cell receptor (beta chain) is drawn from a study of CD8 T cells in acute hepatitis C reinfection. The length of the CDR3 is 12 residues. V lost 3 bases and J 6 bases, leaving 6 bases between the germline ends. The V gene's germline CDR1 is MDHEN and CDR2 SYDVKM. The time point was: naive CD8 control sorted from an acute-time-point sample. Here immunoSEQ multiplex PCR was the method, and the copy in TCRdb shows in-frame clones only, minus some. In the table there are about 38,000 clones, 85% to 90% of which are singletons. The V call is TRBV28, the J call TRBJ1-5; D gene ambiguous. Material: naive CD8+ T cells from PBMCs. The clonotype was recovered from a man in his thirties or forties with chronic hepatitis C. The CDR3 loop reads CASSLVGQPQHF. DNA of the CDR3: TGTGCCAGCAGTTTGGTGGGTCAGCCCCAGCATTTT.